The source of this T cell receptor (beta chain) is a study of blood T cell repertoires in COVID-19. Study at large: COVID-19 samples from acute and convalescent phases originated in the United States, Italy and Spain. Sources were T cells, B-cell-depleted T cells, or PBMCs; the material itself was cDNA or gDNA.

The CDR3 sequence is 15 residues long. Trimming left V 4 bases short and J 2 bases short, with 14 bases between. Germline CDR1 reads SGHAT; CDR2 reads FQNNGV. Profiling relied on immunoSEQ multiplex PCR, and the TCRdb table lists in-frame clones only, not all of them. Of about 80,000 clones in the sample, under 90% were seen once. This TCR came from a human donor in a cohort sampled during active COVID-19. The sample taken for sequencing was peripheral blood. This chain joins TRBV11-2 and TRBJ1-2; a weak D match, TRBD1 (5 bases). CDR3 sequence (DNA): TGTGCCAGCAGCTCCGTTAGGGGATCAAACTATGGCTACACCTTC. Its protein product is CASSSVRGSNYGYTF.